This is a list of T cell receptor beta chains from one sample in a study of cytomegalovirus exposure and HLA in healthy donors. Clones were read by immunoSEQ multiplex PCR, and TCRdb kept only the in-frame ones, dropping some. This repertoire includes fewer than 85,000 clones. The source material was PBMCs. These receptors originate from a woman aged 40 to 49 in good health and CMV-seropositive. Each CDR3 is given with its conserved first and last residue. The order of the fields is J gene, D gene, V gene, CDR3 protein, CDR3 DNA. D genes are given only for firm matches.

TRBJ1-1	NA	TRBV28	CASSFGGTEAFF	TGTGCCAGCAGTTTCGGGGGCACTGAAGCTTTCTTT
TRBJ1-6	TRBD1	TRBV5-5	CASSPHGASGGEALHF	TGTGCCAGCAGCCCCCACGGGGCCTCAGGGGGCGAGGCCCTCCACTTT
TRBJ2-1	NA	TRBV19	CASSIGAGSSYNEQFF	TGTGCCAGTAGTATCGGAGCGGGCTCATCCTACAATGAGCAGTTCTTC
TRBJ2-2	NA	TRBV7-3	CASSLKVGPVTGELFF	TGTGCCAGCAGCTTAAAAGTGGGGCCTGTTACCGGGGAGCTGTTTTTT
TRBJ2-1	NA	TRBV27	CASSLYVGGLYNEQFF	TGTGCCAGCAGTTTGTATGTTGGGGGGTTGTACAATGAGCAGTTCTTC
TRBJ2-7	TRBD2	TRBV5-4	CASSRSLAENYYEQYF	TGTGCCAGCAGCCGAAGCCTAGCGGAGAATTACTACGAGCAGTACTTC
TRBJ1-1	TRBD1	TRBV18	CASSSDLGQYTEAFF	TGTGCCAGCTCATCCGACTTGGGACAGTACACTGAAGCTTTCTTT
TRBJ1-5	NA	TRBV5-5	CASSLAPGGNQPQHF	TGTGCCAGCAGCTTGGCTCCAGGGGGCAATCAGCCCCAGCATTTT
TRBJ2-1	NA	TRBV11-2	CASSSSRQRQFF	TGTGCCAGCAGCTCGTCCCGACAGAGGCAGTTCTTC
TRBJ2-7	TRBD2	TRBV5-1	CASSDSGGGYEQYF	TGCGCCAGCAGTGACAGCGGGGGAGGATACGAGCAGTACTTC
TRBJ2-4	NA	TRBV20-1	CSAIHSIQYF	TGCAGTGCTATACATTCCATTCAGTACTTC
TRBJ2-3	NA	TRBV18	CASSPRASGVPDTQYF	TGTGCCAGCTCACCACGAGCCTCAGGGGTACCAGATACGCAGTATTTT
TRBJ2-7	TRBD1	TRBV2	CASYPGQGKMGEQYF	TGTGCCAGCTATCCGGGACAGGGGAAGATGGGCGAGCAGTACTTC
TRBJ2-3	NA	TRBV27	CASSLLAHRSTDTQYF	TGTGCCAGCAGCCTGCTAGCTCACCGAAGCACAGATACGCAGTATTTT
TRBJ1-2	NA	TRBV25-1	CASRKDGGGGYGYTF	TGTGCCAGCAGGAAGGATGGCGGGGGTGGCTATGGCTACACCTTC
TRBJ2-6	NA	TRBV27	CASSLSGGDPVSGANVLTF	TGTGCCAGCAGTTTATCGGGCGGGGATCCAGTCTCTGGGGCCAACGTCCTGACTTTC
TRBJ2-1	TRBD2	TRBV27	CASRQELLAGGIYNEQFF	TGTGCCAGCAGACAAGAACTGTTAGCGGGAGGAATTTACAATGAGCAGTTCTTC
TRBJ2-7	TRBD1	TRBV7-8	CASSLTGALLYEQYF	TGTGCCAGCAGCTTGACAGGGGCCTTACTCTACGAGCAGTACTTC
TRBJ1-5	NA	TRBV16	CASSQGFSGTHQPQHF	TGTGCCAGCAGCCAGGGGTTCTCCGGGACACACCAGCCCCAGCATTTT
TRBJ2-2	NA	TRBV6-5	CASSLSETGELFF	TGTGCCAGCAGTTTGAGCGAAACCGGGGAGCTGTTTTTT
TRBJ2-5	NA	TRBV10-3	CAISEEVETQYF	TGTGCCATCAGTGAGGAGGTGGAGACCCAGTACTTC
TRBJ2-3	TRBD2	TRBV10-3	CAISQTSGRKDTQYF	TGTGCCATCAGCCAGACTAGCGGGAGAAAAGATACGCAGTATTTT
TRBJ2-7	TRBD1	TRBV4-3	CASSTGWDRGRYEQYF	TGCGCCAGCAGCACCGGCTGGGACAGGGGTAGGTACGAGCAGTACTTC
TRBJ2-2	NA	TRBV6-1	CASSERSMNTGELFF	TGTGCCAGCAGTGAACGATCTATGAACACCGGGGAGCTGTTTTTT
TRBJ2-2	TRBD2	TRBV5-6	CASSTGLAGTGELFF	TGTGCCAGCAGCACCGGACTAGCGGGCACCGGGGAGCTGTTTTTT
TRBJ2-3	NA	TRBV11-3	CASSLDNGDTQYF	TGTGCCAGCAGCTTAGATAACGGAGATACGCAGTATTTT
TRBJ2-3	NA	TRBV10-1	CASSDGTPSTDTQYF	TGCGCCAGCAGTGACGGGACACCTAGCACAGATACGCAGTATTTT
TRBJ2-7	TRBD1	TRBV5-1	CASSLPLQGDEQYF	TGCGCCAGCAGCCTCCCCTTACAGGGGGACGAGCAGTACTTC
TRBJ1-1	NA	TRBV7-9	CASSFGGTMNTEAFF	TGTGCCAGCAGCTTTGGGGGGACTATGAACACTGAAGCTTTCTTT